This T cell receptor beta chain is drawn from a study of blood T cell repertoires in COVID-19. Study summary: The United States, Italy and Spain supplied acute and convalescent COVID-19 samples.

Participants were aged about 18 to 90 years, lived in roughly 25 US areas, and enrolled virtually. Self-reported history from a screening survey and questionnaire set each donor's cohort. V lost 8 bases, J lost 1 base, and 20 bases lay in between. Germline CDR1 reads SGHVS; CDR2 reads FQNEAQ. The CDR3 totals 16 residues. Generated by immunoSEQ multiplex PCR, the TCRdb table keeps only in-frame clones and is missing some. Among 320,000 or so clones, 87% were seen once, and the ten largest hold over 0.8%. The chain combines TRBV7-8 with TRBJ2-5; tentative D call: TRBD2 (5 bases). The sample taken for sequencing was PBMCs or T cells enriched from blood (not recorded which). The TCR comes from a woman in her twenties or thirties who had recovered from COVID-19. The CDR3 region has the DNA TGTGCCAGCCGCTCGGTACGGGCGGGTAGCCAAGAGACCCAGTACTTC. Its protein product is CASRSVRAGSQETQYF.